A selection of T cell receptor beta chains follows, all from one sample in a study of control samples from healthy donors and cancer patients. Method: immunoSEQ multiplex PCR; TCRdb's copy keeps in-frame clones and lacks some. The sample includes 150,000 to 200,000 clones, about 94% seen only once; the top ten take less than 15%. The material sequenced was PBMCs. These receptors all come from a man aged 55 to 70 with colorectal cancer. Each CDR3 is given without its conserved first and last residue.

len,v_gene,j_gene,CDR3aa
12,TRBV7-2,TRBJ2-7,ASSLLTGGYEQY
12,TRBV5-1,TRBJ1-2,ASSPREGVGGYT
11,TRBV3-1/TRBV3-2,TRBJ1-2,ASSQGGSYGYT
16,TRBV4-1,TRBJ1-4,ASSQDPRNRATNEKLF
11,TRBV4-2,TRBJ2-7,ASSQGSSYEQY
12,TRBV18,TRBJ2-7,ASSPPSGEDEQY
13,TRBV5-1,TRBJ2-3,ASSPSGSNTDTQY
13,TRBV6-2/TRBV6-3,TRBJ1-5,ASSLPPPIDQPQH
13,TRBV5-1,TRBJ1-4,ASSLVGGANEKLF
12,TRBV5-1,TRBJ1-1,ASSLTGFDTEAF
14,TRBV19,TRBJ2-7,ASSISSGVISYEQY
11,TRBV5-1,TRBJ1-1,ASRADGNTEAF
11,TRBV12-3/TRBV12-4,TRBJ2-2,ASSLANTGELF
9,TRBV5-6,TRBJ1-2,ASSLEVGYT
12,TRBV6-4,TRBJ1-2,ASRQDRASGGYT
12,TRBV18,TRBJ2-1,ASSPGQVNNEQF
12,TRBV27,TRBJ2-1,ASSLARPHNEQF
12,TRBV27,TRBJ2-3,ASSRTEVTDTQY
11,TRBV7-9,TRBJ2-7,ASSPLTGYEQY
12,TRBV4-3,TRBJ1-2,ASSPEAGTYGYT
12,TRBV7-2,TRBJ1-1,ASSLNRGQTEAF
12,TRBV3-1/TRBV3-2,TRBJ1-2,ASSQVIGRAPYT
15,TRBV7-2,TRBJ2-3,ASSLAGTGRRTDTQY
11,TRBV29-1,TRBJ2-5,SVSEGSQETQY
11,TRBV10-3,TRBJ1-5,AISVGAFQPQH
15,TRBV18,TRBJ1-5,ASSLTTGTGSNQPQH